Each of the 3 T cell receptor beta chains below was sequenced from the same sample in a study of blood T cell repertoires in COVID-19. Profiling relied on immunoSEQ multiplex PCR, and the TCRdb table lists in-frame clones only, not all of them. The sample has some 180,000 clones, roughly 90% seen once; the top ten hold around 21%. Sequenced: peripheral blood. Source of these receptors: a man in his 70s with active or convalescent COVID-19.

J is TRBJ1-5 and V is TRBV28; 8 bases match TRBD1. The CDR3 contains 16 residues. From germline, CDR1 is MDHEN and CDR2 SYDVKM. The V and J ends lost 5 bases and 3 bases, in that order; junction bases with no gene match: 9. The CDR3 DNA reads TGTGCCAGCAGTAGCTATACAGGGGGGATCAATCAGCCCCAGCATTTT. The encoded protein is CASSSYTGGINQPQHF.

The rearrangement links TRBV2 to TRBJ1-2, with D perhaps TRBD1 (5 bases). V lost 5 bases to trimming and J lost 4 bases, with 8 bases between them. CDR3 size: 12 residues. Germline CDR1 SNHLY, CDR2 FYNNEI. CDR3 DNA: TGTGCCAGCAGTTCGACAGTCTATGGCTACACCTTC. The encoded protein is CASSSTVYGYTF.

Points on this clone: This specimen includes other DNA sequences encoding the same CDR3. The chain uses TRBV5-1 and TRBJ2-2, with 9 nucleotides matching TRBD1. V trimming: 3 bases; J trimming: 3 bases; junction bases outside the gene matches: 6. Germline values: CDR1 SGHRS, CDR2 YFSETQ. This CDR3 is built from 16 residues. The CDR3 loop is CASSSGQGSDTGELFF. DNA of the CDR3: TGCGCCAGCAGCTCGGGACAGGGTTCGGACACCGGGGAGCTGTTTTTT.